Listed below are T cell receptor beta chains from one sample, sequenced in a study of human T cells and chemical hapten exposure. TCRdb reprocessed the RACE reads via MiXCR and lists one record per CDR3 protein. This sample carries around 300,000 distinct CDR3 sequences, roughly 6.9% of them seen once, and the ten largest clones take around 8.2%. This specimen was whole blood, taken in connection with sensitization to the hapten diphenylcyclopropenone (DPC). These receptors all come from a woman between 18 and 30 years old with alopecia areata. Some clones in this sample may be carry-over from other donors' samples. Each CDR3 is given with its conserved first and last residue. The D gene is left open where the match is weak. The size field is filled for only some rows; it gives once, few, many or a size class.

clone size | D gene | J gene | CDR3 length | V gene | CDR3 DNA | CDR3 protein
. | . | TRBJ1-1 | 14 | TRBV4-3 | TGCGCCAGCAGCCAAGATAGGACCAACACTGAAGCTTTCTTT | CASSQDRTNTEAFF
. | . | TRBJ1-4 | 13 | TRBV7-9 | TGTGCCAGCAGCTTGACTCTGGTCGAAAAACTGTTTTTT | CASSLTLVEKLFF
. | . | TRBJ1-1 | 13 | TRBV29-1 | TGCAGCGTGAGGGCGGAGTGGCAGGTTGAAGCTTTCTTT | CSVRAEWQVEAFF
many | . | TRBJ1-4 | 14 | TRBV28 | TGTGCCAGCAGTTTGGCACAGGGTTACGAAAAACTGTTTTTT | CASSLAQGYEKLFF
. | . | TRBJ2-2 | 15 | TRBV12-3/TRBV12-4 | TGTGCCAGCATCAACAGGGGAGGGAACACCGGGGAGCTGTTTTTT | CASINRGGNTGELFF
many | TRBD2 | TRBJ2-7 | 16 | TRBV20-1 | TGCAGTGCTAGGCCCGGGACTAGCGTTCTCTCCTACGAGCAGTACTTC | CSARPGTSVLSYEQYF
few | . | TRBJ2-3 | 15 | TRBV6-2/TRBV6-3 | TGTGCCAGCAGCCGACTTACACCGGGGGCAGATACGCAGTATTTT | CASSRLTPGADTQYF
many | . | TRBJ2-3 | 15 | TRBV24-1 | TGTGCCACCAGTGATCCGACAGATATCACAGATACGCAGTATTTT | CATSDPTDITDTQYF
many | TRBD1 | TRBJ2-7 | 13 | TRBV7-9 | TGTGCCAGCAGCTCGACAGGGGCCTACGAGCAGTACTTC | CASSSTGAYEQYF
few | TRBD1 | TRBJ2-7 | 15 | TRBV12-3/TRBV12-4 | TGTGCCAGCAGTTACGGGGACAGGGTTACCTACGAGCAGTACTTC | CASSYGDRVTYEQYF
. | . | TRBJ1-4 | 13 | TRBV12-5 | TGTGCTAGTGGCGTAGATGGAGCACGAAAACTGTTTTTT | CASGVDGARKLFF
. | . | TRBJ2-1 | 11 | TRBV10-3 | TGTGCCATCAGTGAGGGCCCTGAGCAGTTCTTC | CAISEGPEQFF
many | . | TRBJ2-7 | 11 | TRBV20-1 | TGCAGTGCTATCACCGGGATCGAGCAGTACTTC | CSAITGIEQYF
many | . | TRBJ1-2 | 14 | TRBV29-1 | TGCAGCGTTGAAGATCGAGATCTGGACTATGGCTACACCTTC | CSVEDRDLDYGYTF
few | . | TRBJ1-1 | 15 | TRBV9 | TGTGCCAGCAGCGTAGGAAGCGGCAGCAACACTGAAGCTTTCTTT | CASSVGSGSNTEAFF
few | . | TRBJ1-2 | 12 | TRBV6-2/TRBV6-3 | TGTGCCAGCAGCCAGGACAGAAGCGGCTACACCTTC | CASSQDRSGYTF
. | TRBD1 | TRBJ1-2 | 15 | TRBV29-1 | TGCAGCGTTGAAGAGCCTCGACAGGGCAGCTATGGCTACACCTTC | CSVEEPRQGSYGYTF
. | TRBD1 | TRBJ1-6 | 17 | TRBV6-5 | TGTGCCAGCAGTTTCACAGGGGGAAGGTCCTATAATTCACCCCTCCACTTT | CASSFTGGRSYNSPLHF
. | . | TRBJ1-1 | 14 | TRBV18 | TGTGCCAGCTCACTCTGGCCCCTAAAGACGGAAGCTTTCTTT | CASSLWPLKTEAFF
many | . | TRBJ2-4 | 15 | TRBV5-6 | TGTGCCAGCAGGAGAACAGGGGAGGGCAAAAACATTCAGTACTTC | CASRRTGEGKNIQYF
. | TRBD1 | TRBJ2-4 | 14 | TRBV12-3/TRBV12-4 | TGTGCCAGCAGTGGACAGGGCTCGAAAAACATTCAGTACTTC | CASSGQGSKNIQYF
many | . | TRBJ1-1 | 13 | TRBV20-1 | TGCAGTGCTAGCCCGACAGTGAACACTGAAGCTTTCTTT | CSASPTVNTEAFF
. | . | TRBJ2-3 | 13 | TRBV9 | TGTGCCAGCAGCGTAGTAGTCCGGGATACGCAGTATTTT | CASSVVVRDTQYF
. | . | TRBJ1-1 | 14 | TRBV29-1 | TGCAGCGTTGAGAACACCCCATTGAACACTGAAGCTTTCTTT | CSVENTPLNTEAFF
many | TRBD2 | TRBJ2-3 | 18 | TRBV20-1 | TGCAGTGCTAGAGATCTGTTTTTAAGACTAGCGGGGTCAGATACGCAGTATTTT | CSARDLFLRLAGSDTQYF
many | . | TRBJ2-1 | 12 | TRBV29-1 | TGCAGCGTTGACCACCGAGGCAATGAGCAGTTCTTC | CSVDHRGNEQFF
. | . | TRBJ2-1 | 16 | TRBV11-3 | TGTGCCAGCAGCTTAAATAGTTTGGGGTCCTACAATGAGCAGTTCTTC | CASSLNSLGSYNEQFF
many | TRBD1 | TRBJ1-1 | 17 | TRBV27 | TGTGCCAGCAGTTCCGGGACAGGATCTCCGGTTGGCACTGAAGCTTTCTTT | CASSSGTGSPVGTEAFF
few | . | TRBJ1-6 | 16 | TRBV6-6 | TGTGCCAGCAGTTACCTGCGGAGTGATAGTAATTCACCCCTCCACTTT | CASSYLRSDSNSPLHF
few | TRBD1 | TRBJ2-7 | 14 | TRBV18 | TGTGCCAGCTCACCAGGACAGGGCAGAGGCGAGCAGTACTTC | CASSPGQGRGEQYF
few | TRBD1 | TRBJ1-2 | 14 | TRBV5-6 | TGTGCCAGCAGCTTGGGGGGACAGTACTATGGCTACACCTTC | CASSLGGQYYGYTF
. | TRBD2 | TRBJ2-2 | 17 | TRBV7-9 | TGTGCCAGCAGCCCCTCGGCGACTAGCGCGAACACCGGGGAGCTGTTTTTT | CASSPSATSANTGELFF
few | . | TRBJ2-2 | 15 | TRBV3-1 | TGTGCCAGCAGCCAAGCGGGACTGAACACCGGGGAGCTGTTTTTT | CASSQAGLNTGELFF
. | . | TRBJ2-1 | 16 | TRBV7-3 | TGTGCCAGCAGCTTAACAGCAGGGAGCTCCTACAATGAGCAGTTCTTC | CASSLTAGSSYNEQFF
few | TRBD2 | TRBJ2-7 | 13 | TRBV28 | TGTGCCAGCAGTCAAACTAGCGGCGGGGAGCAGTACTTC | CASSQTSGGEQYF
. | . | TRBJ2-3 | 15 | TRBV5-4 | TGTGCCAGCAGCTTGGACGGGTCTTACACAGATACGCAGTATTTT | CASSLDGSYTDTQYF
many | . | TRBJ2-3 | 14 | TRBV9 | TGTGCCAGCAGCGTAGTATCCGCAACAGATACGCAGTATTTT | CASSVVSATDTQYF
many | . | TRBJ1-1 | 11 | TRBV12-3/TRBV12-4 | TGTGCCAGCAGTTTCGGGACTGAAGCTTTCTTT | CASSFGTEAFF
many | TRBD1 | TRBJ2-2 | 15 | TRBV15 | TGTGCCACCAGCAGAGATGGGACAGACACCGGGGAGCTGTTTTTT | CATSRDGTDTGELFF
few | . | TRBJ2-3 | 15 | TRBV12-3/TRBV12-4 | TGTGCCAGCAGTTTCTCCTTCGACTCGGCAGATACGCAGTATTTT | CASSFSFDSADTQYF
. | . | TRBJ2-4 | 10 | TRBV25-1 | TGTGCCAGCATTCTAAGCATTCAGTACTTC | CASILSIQYF
many | . | TRBJ2-3 | 16 | TRBV6-2/TRBV6-3 | TGTGCCAGCAGTTATGGGACGGACGATTACACAGATACGCAGTATTTT | CASSYGTDDYTDTQYF
few | . | TRBJ2-3 | 15 | TRBV20-1 | TGCAGTGCTCCAACGAAGACTTCGAGCACAGATACGCAGTATTTT | CSAPTKTSSTDTQYF
few | . | TRBJ1-1 | 16 | TRBV6-6 | TGTGCCAGCAGTTACGGACGGGGCGATCTCAACACTGAAGCTTTCTTT | CASSYGRGDLNTEAFF
many | TRBD1 | TRBJ2-7 | 15 | TRBV4-2 | TGTGCCAGCAGCCAAGTTGGACAGGGGGCCTACGAGCAGTACTTC | CASSQVGQGAYEQYF
few | . | TRBJ1-1 | 14 | TRBV6-5 | TGTGCCAGCAGGGGTTCAGGGTTAATGACTGAAGCTTTCTTT | CASRGSGLMTEAFF
. | . | TRBJ1-6 | 16 | TRBV7-2 | TGTGCCAGCAGCTTAGCTGGTCAACCCGGTAATTCACCCCTCCACTTT | CASSLAGQPGNSPLHF
few | . | TRBJ2-1 | 12 | TRBV11-3 | TGTGCCAGCAGCTTGCCCCCAGGGAGGCAGTTCTTC | CASSLPPGRQFF
. | TRBD1 | TRBJ1-2 | 13 | TRBV20-1 | TGCAGTGCTAGAGGGACAGGAGTTTATGGCTACACCTTC | CSARGTGVYGYTF